This T cell receptor (beta chain) was sequenced during a study of blood T cell repertoires in COVID-19. In the study overall: The origin of the acute and convalescent COVID-19 samples was the United States, Italy and Spain. T cells, B-cell-depleted T cells, or PBMCs supplied cDNA or gDNA.

Source study methods: Reference gene primer amplification gave estimated nucleated cell counts. The method was immunoSEQ multiplex PCR; TCRdb's version includes in-frame clones alone and lacks a portion of them. V and J calls and clone size are as listed in that table; D and trimming were resolved from the DNA. This sample yields roughly 60,000 clones, of which about four fifths are seen a single time; 9.6% belongs to the top ten. Seattle patient enrollment occurred during active infection, with longitudinal follow-up thereafter. The V gene end was trimmed by 0 bases and the J gene end by 7 bases; junction bases not matched to a gene: 12. The CDR3 sequence is 17 residues long. Germline V gene data show CDR1 as SGHRS and CDR2 as YFSETQ.

The sequenced material came from peripheral blood. The chain employs TRBV5-1 and TRBJ1-4; 7 nucleotides agree with TRBD1. This clonotype was obtained from a man aged 80 or over with COVID-19, enrolled during active disease. The CDR3 protein is CASSLGTGAGGREKLFF. CDR3 DNA sequence: TGCGCCAGCAGCTTGGGTACTGGGGCAGGGGGACGTGAAAAACTGTTTTTT.